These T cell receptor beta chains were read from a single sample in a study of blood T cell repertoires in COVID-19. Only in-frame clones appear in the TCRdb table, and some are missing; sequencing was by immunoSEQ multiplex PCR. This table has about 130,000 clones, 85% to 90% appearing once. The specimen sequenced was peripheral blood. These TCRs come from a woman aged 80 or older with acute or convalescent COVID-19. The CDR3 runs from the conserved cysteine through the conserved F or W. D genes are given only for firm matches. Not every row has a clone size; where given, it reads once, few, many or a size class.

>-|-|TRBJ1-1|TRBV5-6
TGTGCCAGCAGCCCTCGGGGTTGGAGGGTGGACACTGAAGCTTTCTTT
CASSPRGWRVDTEAFF
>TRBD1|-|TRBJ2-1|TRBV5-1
TGCGCCAGCAGCTTGGAGGGACAGGGTTTCAATGAGCAGTTCTTC
CASSLEGQGFNEQFF
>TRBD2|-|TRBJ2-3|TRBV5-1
TGCGCCAGCAGCTCTCCCCCCGGGACTAGCGGGGGGGGGTGGGTAGATACGCAGTATTTT
CASSSPPGTSGGGWVDTQYF
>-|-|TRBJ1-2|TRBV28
TGTGCCAGCAGTTCACCCCTACAGGGCTATGGCTACACCTTC
CASSSPLQGYGYTF
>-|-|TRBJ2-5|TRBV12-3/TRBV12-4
TGTGCCAGCAGCTTAAATAGGGGAGAGACCCAGTACTTC
CASSLNRGETQYF
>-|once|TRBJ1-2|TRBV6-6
TGTGCCAGCAGTTACTCGTCGGTACACTATGGCTACACCTTC
CASSYSSVHYGYTF
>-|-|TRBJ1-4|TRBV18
TGTGCCAGCTCGCCAGGACTGGCTGAAAAACTGTTTTTT
CASSPGLAEKLFF
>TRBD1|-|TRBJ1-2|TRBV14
TGTGCCAGCAGCAAGGGGGCAGGAGGGGACTATGGCTACACCTTC
CASSKGAGGDYGYTF
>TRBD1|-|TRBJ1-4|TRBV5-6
TGTGCCAGCAGCGCCCAGGGGGCGTCTAATGAAAAACTGTTTTTT
CASSAQGASNEKLFF
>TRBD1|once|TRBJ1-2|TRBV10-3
TGTGCCATCGGACAGGGGCCTAACTATGGCTACACCTTC
CAIGQGPNYGYTF
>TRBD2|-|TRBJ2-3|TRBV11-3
TGTGCCAGCAGCTTAGGTAGCGGGGGGCGACGGGATACGCAGTATTTT
CASSLGSGGRRDTQYF
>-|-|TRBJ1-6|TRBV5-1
TGCGCCAGCAGCCTTAACTATAATTCACCCCTCCACTTT
CASSLNYNSPLHF
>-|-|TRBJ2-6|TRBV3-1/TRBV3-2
TGTGCCAGCAGCCACGAGACAGGCTTGGTCTCTGGGGCCAACGTCCTGACTTTC
CASSHETGLVSGANVLTF
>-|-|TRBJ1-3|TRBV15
TGTGCCACCAGCAGAGATCAAGCCTCTGGAAACACCATATATTTT
CATSRDQASGNTIYF
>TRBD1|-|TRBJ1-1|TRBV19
TGTGCCAGTAGTCCCAGGACAGGGGCGGGGGCTTTCTTT
CASSPRTGAGAFF
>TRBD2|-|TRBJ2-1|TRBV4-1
TGCGCCAGCAGCCAAGGCTACTTAGGGCGGGGGACCTACAATGAGCAGTTCTTC
CASSQGYLGRGTYNEQFF
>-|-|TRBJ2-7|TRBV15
TGTGCCACCAGGGGGTCGGGGGTCTACGAGCAGTACTTC
CATRGSGVYEQYF
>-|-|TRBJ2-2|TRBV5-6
TGTGCCAGCAGCTTAACAGGGCAGGGGATCTTGAAGCTGTTTTTT
CASSLTGQGILKLFF
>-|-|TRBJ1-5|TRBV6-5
TGTGCCAGCAGTAACGAGGGAATTGGCAATCAGCCCCAGCATTTT
CASSNEGIGNQPQHF
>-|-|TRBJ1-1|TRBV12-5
TGTGCTAGTTGGGCGTACACTGAAGCTTTCTTT
CASWAYTEAFF
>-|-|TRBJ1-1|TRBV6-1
TGTGCCAGCAGTGAAGGGAACAGAAGGAACACTGAAGCTTTCTTT
CASSEGNRRNTEAFF
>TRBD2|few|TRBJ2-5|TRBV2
TGTGCCAGCAGAGCCGGGACTAGCGGGGCCCTCCAAGAGACCCAGTACTTC
CASRAGTSGALQETQYF
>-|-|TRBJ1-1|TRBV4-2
TGTGCCAGCAGCCCCCTCGAAGTGAGGACTGAAGCTTTCTTT
CASSPLEVRTEAFF
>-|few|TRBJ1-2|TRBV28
TGTGCCAGCAGTTTGAGGCAGCGGATGGCCTATGGCTACACCTTC
CASSLRQRMAYGYTF
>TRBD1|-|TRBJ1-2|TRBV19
TGTGCCAGTAGTACCGGACAGGGAGTCGGGGGCTACACCTTC
CASSTGQGVGGYTF
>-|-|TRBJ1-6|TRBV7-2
TGTGCCAGCAGCTCTGACCGGAGGATTGATCCCCTCCACTTT
CASSSDRRIDPLHF
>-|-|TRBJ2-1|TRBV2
TGTGCCAGCAGGATGGGGGGTTCCTACAATGAGCAGTTCTTC
CASRMGGSYNEQFF
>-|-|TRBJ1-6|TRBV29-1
TGCAGCGTTGAAAGGTTGACAGTTAATTCACCCCTCCACTTT
CSVERLTVNSPLHF
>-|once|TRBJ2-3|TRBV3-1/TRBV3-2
TGTGCCAGCAGCCAGGCCCTCAGGGTAGATACGCAGTATTTT
CASSQALRVDTQYF
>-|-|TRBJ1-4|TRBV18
TGTGCCAGCTCATCAATCCGGAGAGAACTGTTTTTT
CASSSIRRELFF
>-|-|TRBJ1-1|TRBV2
TGTGCCAGCAGCCTCGAGTCGGGAACTGAAGCTTTCTTT
CASSLESGTEAFF
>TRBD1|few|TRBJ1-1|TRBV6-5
TGTGCCAGCAGTTACGCATCGAGGGGGCGGGCTACTGAAGCTTTCTTT
CASSYASRGRATEAFF
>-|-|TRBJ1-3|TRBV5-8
TGTGCCAGCAGCTTTCGGTCGGGGGTGGTAAACACCATATATTTT
CASSFRSGVVNTIYF
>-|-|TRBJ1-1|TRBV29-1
TGCAGCGCTATTTATTTAGCTGAAGCTTTCTTT
CSAIYLAEAFF
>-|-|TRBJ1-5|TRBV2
TGTGCCAGCAGGACGGGAGGTAACAGCAATCAGCCCCAGCATTTT
CASRTGGNSNQPQHF
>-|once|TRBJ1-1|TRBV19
TGTGCCAGTACCCAGCAGGTGAACACTGAAGCTTTCTTT
CASTQQVNTEAFF
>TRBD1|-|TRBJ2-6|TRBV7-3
TGTGCCAGCAGCCCCTTCCCAACAGGGGGTTTTCTCTCTGGGGCCAACGTCCTGACTTTC
CASSPFPTGGFLSGANVLTF
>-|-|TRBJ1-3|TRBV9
TGTGCCAGCAGCCAGGGTGGAAACACCATATATTTT
CASSQGGNTIYF
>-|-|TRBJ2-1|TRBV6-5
TGTGCCAGCATCAACTCACTTTACAATGAGCAGTTCTTC
CASINSLYNEQFF
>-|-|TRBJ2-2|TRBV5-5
TGTGCCAGCAGGGCAGGGGTGAGCACCGGGGAGCTGTTTTTT
CASRAGVSTGELFF
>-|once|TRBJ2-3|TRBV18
TGTGCCAGCTCACCAGGGTCCGGAGTCAGCACAGATACGCAGTATTTT
CASSPGSGVSTDTQYF
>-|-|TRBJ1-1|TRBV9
TGTGCCAGCAGCACCTCTAGGAACACTGAAGCTTTCTTT
CASSTSRNTEAFF
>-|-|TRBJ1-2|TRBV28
TGTGCTGCACAAAGTCAGGCCTATGGCTACACCTTC
CAAQSQAYGYTF
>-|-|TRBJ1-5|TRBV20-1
TGCAGTGCTCGTGGAGGCGGTCGCAATCAGCCCCAGCATTTT
CSARGGGRNQPQHF
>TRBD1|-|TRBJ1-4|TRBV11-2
TGTGCCAGCAGCTTCACTCGACAGGGTGGTGAAAAACTGTTTTTT
CASSFTRQGGEKLFF
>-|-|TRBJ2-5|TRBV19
TGTGCCAGTAGGTCGCCGAGGGACCGGGGGGAGACCCAGTACTTC
CASRSPRDRGETQYF
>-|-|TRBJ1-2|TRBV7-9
TGTGCCAGCGCCCTGGCGGACTATGGCTACACCTTC
CASALADYGYTF
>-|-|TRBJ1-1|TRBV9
TGTGCCAGCAGCCCCTTAGGAGGGAACACTGAAGCTTTCTTT
CASSPLGGNTEAFF
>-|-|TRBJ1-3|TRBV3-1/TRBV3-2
TGTGCCAGCAGCTCAGAGGGCACTTCTGGAAACACCATATATTTT
CASSSEGTSGNTIYF
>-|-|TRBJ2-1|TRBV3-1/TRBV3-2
TGTGCCAGCAGCCTGCCGCCACGGAGTAGACTCACCGGGAATGAGCAGTTCTTC
CASSLPPRSRLTGNEQFF
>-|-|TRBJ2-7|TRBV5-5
TGTGCCAGCAGCTACGACAATTGGGGGCCCCTTGGCGAGCAGTACTTC
CASSYDNWGPLGEQYF
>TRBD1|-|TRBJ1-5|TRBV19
TGTGCCAGTGGCCCGGACAGGGGAGCTTATAGCAATCAGCCCCAGCATTTT
CASGPDRGAYSNQPQHF
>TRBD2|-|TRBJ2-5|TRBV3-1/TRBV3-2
TGTGCCAGCAGCCAAGACCCCTCCCGGGGGGGCCAGACCCAGTACTTC
CASSQDPSRGGQTQYF
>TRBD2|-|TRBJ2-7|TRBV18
TGTGCCAGCTCACCACTTTCCGGGACTATTGGGGCCTACGAGCAGTACTTC
CASSPLSGTIGAYEQYF
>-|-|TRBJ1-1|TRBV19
TGTGCCAGTAGTGACTGGACAGTCGAAGCTTTCTTT
CASSDWTVEAFF